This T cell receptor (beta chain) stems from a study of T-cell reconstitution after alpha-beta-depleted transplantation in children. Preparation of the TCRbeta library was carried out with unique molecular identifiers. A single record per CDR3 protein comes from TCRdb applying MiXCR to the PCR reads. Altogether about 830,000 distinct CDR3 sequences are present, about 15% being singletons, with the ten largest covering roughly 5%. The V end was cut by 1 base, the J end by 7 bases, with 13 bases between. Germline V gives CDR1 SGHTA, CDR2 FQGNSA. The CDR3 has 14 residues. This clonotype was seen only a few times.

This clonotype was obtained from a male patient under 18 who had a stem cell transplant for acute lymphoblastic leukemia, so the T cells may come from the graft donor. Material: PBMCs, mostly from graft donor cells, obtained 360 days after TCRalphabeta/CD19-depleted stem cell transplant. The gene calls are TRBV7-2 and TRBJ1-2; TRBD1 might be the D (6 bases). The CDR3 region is CASSLGSTGFGYTF. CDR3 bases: TGTGCCAGCAGCTTAGGGTCGACAGGCTTTGGCTACACCTTC.